This TCR beta chain was sequenced during a study of blood T cell repertoires in COVID-19. Study details: Whether acute or convalescent, the COVID-19 samples came from the United States, Italy and Spain. From T cells, B-cell-depleted T cells, or PBMCs came the material, which was cDNA or gDNA.

The CDR3 loop spans 12 amino acids. Trimming took 8 bases from V and 1 from J, leaving 9 bases between them. The germline CDR1 and CDR2 sequences are SNHLY and FYNNEI. Original processing methods: Estimation of nucleated cell counts was performed using reference gene primer amplification. Sequencing used immunoSEQ multiplex PCR; TCRdb keeps in-frame clones, though not all of them. V and J calls and clone size are copied from that table; D and trimming were computed from the DNA. Here the sample spans over 85,000 clones, around 87% being singletons. This clone was counted once. The sequenced sample consisted of peripheral blood. The V call is TRBV2, the J call TRBJ2-7, with D possibly being TRBD1 (6 bases). This clonotype was sampled from a human donor with acute or convalescent COVID-19. The donor label of this sample is uncertain. The CDR3 DNA reads TGTGCCAGCCGGGACACGTCCTACGAGCAGTACTTC. Translating gives CASRDTSYEQYF.